This T cell receptor beta chain comes out of a study of control samples from healthy donors and cancer patients. V lost 4 bases and J lost 0, with 15 bases in between. CDR3 length: 16 amino acids. Looked up from germline, CDR1 is SGHDN and CDR2 is FVKESK. Some clones are missing from TCRdb's copy, which holds only in-frame ones; the method was immunoSEQ multiplex PCR. The table records 150,000 or so clones, around 94% of them present only once. The rearrangement links TRBV14 to TRBJ1-1; D perhaps matches TRBD1 (6 bases). Sequencing used blood. The receptor's source is a man aged 40-49 years in good health. The CDR3 sequence is CASSPRAGALNTEAFF. The CDR3 DNA is TGTGCCAGCAGCCCCCGGGCAGGGGCGCTGAACACTGAAGCTTTCTTT. Using reference TRBV14 and TRBJ1-1 for the parts outside the CDR3, the full variable domain is EAGVTQFPSHSVIEKGQTVTLRCDPISGHDNLYWYRRVMGKEIKFLLHFVKESKQDESGMPNNRFLAERTGGTYSTLKVQPAELEDSGVYFCASSPRAGALNTEAFFGQGTRLTVV.